This T cell receptor (beta chain) emerged from a study of CD8+ T cells in alopecia areata. Reverse transcribed after extraction, RNA yielded cDNA as the sequencing template. Assay used: immunoSEQ multiplex PCR; TCRdb lists only in-frame clones, some missing. The sample gives 65,000 to 90,000 clones, roughly 51% of which show up once; 5.5% to 6% is in the top ten. This clone has a handful of counts. The source is a human donor with alopecia areata. The specimen sequenced was NKG2D-high CD8+ T cells sorted from blood.

CDR3 nucleotides: TGTGCCATCACCCCGGACGGGTCCTACGAGCAGTACTTC. It encodes CAITPDGSYEQYF. The rearrangement uses TRBV10-3 and TRBJ2-7; D unresolved. Germline CDR1 and CDR2: ENHRY and SYGVKD. The CDR3 extends over 13 amino acids. Trimming shortened V by 7 bases and J by 1 base, and 11 bases separated the two germline ends.